The 20 T cell receptor beta chains presented below share a single source sample, sequenced in a study of cytomegalovirus exposure and HLA in healthy donors listed by TCRdb under 2017. Library prep was done by the immunoSEQ multiplex PCR assay. A mixture of 60 forward primers for TCR Vbeta segments and 13 reverse primers for TCR Jbeta segments was used in the multiplex PCR. TCRdb retrieved this table from immuneACCESS and kept in-frame rearrangements only. Not all clones are present; in checked studies, unresolved V genes account for under half, and no reason is known for the remainder. For this sample the table gives 70,000 to 90,000 clones, of which around three quarters were detected only once. About 12% of the sample rests with the top ten. Sequencing was carried out using PBMCs. Receptor source: a male donor in good health and CMV-seropositive.

The chain has TRBV21-1 and TRBJ2-7; the table's TRBD1 call for D was not verified on the DNA. TRBV21-1 is designated a pseudogene. CDR3 length: 17 amino acids. This CDR3 reads CASSNGVPGGEVYEQYF. The CDR3 bases are TGTGCCAGCAGCAATGGGGTCCCAGGGGGCGAAGTCTACGAGCAGTACTTC.

The rearrangement joins TRBV30 to TRBJ1-2; 9 bases match TRBD1. In germline, CDR1 is GTSNPN, CDR2 SVGIG (reference sequence). The trim removed 4 bases at V and 5 bases at J, leaving 8 bases unmatched. This CDR3 has 14 residues. CDR3 amino acids: CAWIRTGTGYGYTF. Written as DNA, the CDR3 is TGTGCCTGGATAAGAACCGGGACAGGGTATGGCTACACCTTC.

V and J are TRBV7-9 and TRBJ1-1; no clear D gene. Germline CDR1 is SEHNR and CDR2 is FQNEAQ (reference sequence). V was shortened by 5 bases and J by 0 bases, with 10 bases between the two germline ends. The CDR3 totals 14 residues. In DNA, the CDR3 is TGTGCCAGCAGCGAGCCGGGAATGAACACTGAAGCTTTCTTT. Its protein is CASSEPGMNTEAFF. The entire variable domain, with the rest obtained from reference TRBV7-9 and TRBJ1-1, is as follows: DTGVSQNPRHKITKRGQNVTFRCDPISEHNRLYWYRQTLGQGPEFLTYFQNEAQLEKSRLLSDRFSAERPKGSFSTLEIQRTEQGDSAMYLCASSEPGMNTEAFFGQGTRLTVV.

The V gene is TRBV29-1, the J gene TRBJ1-2; 12 bases map to TRBD1. Looked up from germline, CDR1 is SQVTM and CDR2 is ANQGSEA. The V gene end was trimmed by 8 bases and the J gene end by 4 bases; junction bases not matched to a gene: 14. This CDR3 is 16 amino acids long. CDR3 loop: CSLSGTGGADLYGYTF. The CDR3 nucleotides are TGCAGCTTGAGTGGGACAGGGGGCGCGGACCTCTATGGCTACACCTTC.

DNA for the CDR3: TGTGCCAGCAGTCCGACAGGGATGAACACTGAAGCTTTCTTT. It translates to CASSPTGMNTEAFF. V usage is TRBV6-6 and J usage is TRBJ1-1; 7 nucleotides align to TRBD1. Losses at the gene ends were 5 bases for V and 0 bases for J; bases not matched to a gene: 3. The CDR3 is made up of 14 amino acids. Germline CDR1 reads MNHNY; CDR2 reads SVGAGI (reference sequence).

The V gene is TRBV30, the J gene TRBJ2-7; 9 bases agree with TRBD1. The CDR3 covers 16 residues. The junction had 12 bases not matched to a gene; V was cut back by 3 bases and J by 3 bases. Per germline, CDR1 GTSNPN and CDR2 SVGIG (reference sequence). CDR3 nucleotide sequence: TGTGCCTGGAGACCAGAGCCAGGGACAGGGTTCTACGAGCAGTACTTC. It translates to CAWRPEPGTGFYEQYF.

V usage is TRBV5-4 and J usage is TRBJ1-2; 8 bases map to TRBD1. Germline lookup yields CDR1 SGHNT and CDR2 YYREEE (reference sequence). The CDR3 covers 15 residues. Losses at the gene ends were 0 bases for V and 8 bases for J; bases not matched to a gene: 9. The CDR3 bases are TGTGCCAGCAGCTTGGAACAGGGGGTGACGGGGGGCTACACCTTC. Translated, it gives CASSLEQGVTGGYTF. The variable domain in full, with the rest retrieved from reference TRBV5-4 and TRBJ1-2, is ETGVTQSPTHLIKTRGQQVTLRCSSQSGHNTVSWYQQALGQGPQFIFQYYREEENGRGNFPPRFSGLQFPNYSSELNVNALELDDSALYLCASSLEQGVTGGYTFGSGTRLTVV.

The chain uses TRBV7-9 and TRBJ2-4; D ambiguous. Germline values: CDR1 SEHNR, CDR2 FQNEAQ (reference sequence). The CDR3 is 15 residues long. V was cut by 0 bases and J by 1 base, with 7 bases left in between. CDR3 in DNA: TGTGCCAGCAGCTTAGCGTGGCAGGCCAAAAACATTCAGTACTTC. It encodes CASSLAWQAKNIQYF.

To note about this clone: Other nucleotide sequences from this sample produce the same CDR3. This chain connects TRBV7-3 to TRBJ2-1, with 13 bases that match TRBD2. CDR3 length: 15 amino acids. The J segment lost 4 bases and the V segment lost 5 bases, leaving 2 bases of the junction unmatched. Germline V gives CDR1 SGHTA, CDR2 FQGTGA. The CDR3 region is CASSPTSGGYNEQFF. The CDR3 nucleotides are TGTGCCAGCAGCCCGACTAGCGGGGGGTACAATGAGCAGTTCTTC.

This rearrangement joins TRBV4-3 to TRBJ2-3; perhaps TRBD1 as D (5 bases). Trimming left V 0 bases short and J 0 bases short, with 10 bases between. Per germline, CDR1 LGHNA and CDR2 YSLEER. This CDR3 comprises 16 residues. CDR3 loop: CASSQDWRQSTDTQYF. The CDR3 DNA reads as TGCGCCAGCAGCCAAGATTGGAGACAGAGCACAGATACGCAGTATTTT.

The chain links TRBV5-1 to TRBJ1-5, with D possibly matching TRBD1 (6 bases). The CDR3 has 13 residues. Germline-derived CDR1 and CDR2 are SGHRS and YFSETQ. Trimming cost V 4 bases and J 2 bases, with 7 bases left between them. The CDR3 nucleotides read TGCGCCAGCAGCAGACAGGGCAATCAGCCCCAGCATTTT. Its translation: CASSRQGNQPQHF.

The V gene is TRBV6-5, the J gene TRBJ2-7, with 8 bases fitting TRBD2. The germline V gene has CDR1 MNHEY and CDR2 SVGAGI. The CDR3 is 15 residues long. The J segment lost 3 bases and the V segment lost 6 bases, leaving 10 bases of the junction unmatched. The CDR3 reads CASSPREGKNYEQYF. CDR3 nucleotides: TGTGCCAGCAGCCCCCGGGAGGGGAAGAACTACGAGCAGTACTTC.

This chain links TRBV5-5 with TRBJ2-7; tentatively, D is TRBD1 (6 bases). Germline-derived CDR1 and CDR2 are SGHKS and YYEKEE (reference sequence). The CDR3 loop spans 17 amino acids. The germline V and J ends were trimmed by 2 bases and 3 bases, with 21 bases remaining between them. The CDR3 protein is CASSFYQRPKGDYEQYF. In DNA form, the CDR3 reads TGTGCCAGCAGCTTTTACCAGCGCCCTAAGGGGGACTACGAGCAGTACTTC.

This chain links TRBV7-2 with TRBJ2-7; 10 bases align to TRBD2. The CDR3 sequence is 15 residues long. The V gene end was trimmed by 1 base and the J gene end by 2 bases; junction bases not matched to a gene: 2. Looked up from germline, CDR1 is SGHTA and CDR2 is FQGNSA. CDR3 nucleotide sequence: TGTGCCAGCAGCTTAGGAAGCGGGGGGGCCTACGAGCAGTACTTC. The encoded protein is CASSLGSGGAYEQYF.

This clone was observed a handful of times. The chain carries TRBV2 and TRBJ1-5, with D possibly TRBD1 on 6 matching bases. V shed 4 bases and J shed 2 bases, with 21 bases lying between them. Germline V gene sequence: CDR1 SNHLY, CDR2 FYNNEI. The CDR3 length is 18 residues. The CDR3 bases are TGTGCCAGCAGTGGGACGACAGGAGGTGGGCAAGGCAATCAGCCCCAGCATTTT. Its protein product is CASSGTTGGGQGNQPQHF.

The chain employs TRBV7-8 and TRBJ2-1; 11 bases align to TRBD1. Germline V lookup: CDR1 SGHVS, CDR2 FQNEAQ. The CDR3 extends over 17 amino acids. The junction had 10 bases not matched to a gene; V was cut back by 3 bases and J by 6 bases. This CDR3 is CASSFGSGTGGFNEQFF. CDR3 nucleotide sequence: TGTGCCAGCAGCTTCGGTTCCGGGACAGGGGGTTTCAATGAGCAGTTCTTC.

In this sample, this clone turned up once. The gene calls are TRBV6-4 and TRBJ2-7; D gene unclear. With 9 bases removed from V and 12 bases from J, the gap between germline ends came to 9 bases. Per germline, CDR1 MRHNA and CDR2 SNTAGT. The CDR3 sequence is 8 residues long. CDR3 nucleotide sequence: TGTGCCAGGGCTACGGGGTACTTC. It translates to CARATGYF.

The rearrangement uses TRBV7-8 and TRBJ2-5, with 7 bases identical to TRBD1. The CDR3 covers 17 residues. In germline, CDR1 is SGHVS, CDR2 FQNEAQ. Losses at the gene ends were 2 bases for V and 1 base for J; bases not matched to a gene: 10. The CDR3 protein is CASSLRDKTGFQETQYF. The CDR3 coding sequence is TGTGCCAGCAGCTTACGAGACAAGACAGGGTTCCAAGAGACCCAGTACTTC.

The chain recombines TRBV6-5 with TRBJ2-2, with 9 bases matching TRBD1. Germline V gives CDR1 MNHEY, CDR2 SVGAGI. The CDR3 runs 14 residues. V shed 7 bases, J shed 8 bases, and the junction held 8 bases outside the gene matches. DNA of the CDR3: TGTGCCAGCACCCAGGACAGGGGTGGAGGGGAGCTGTTTTTT. Protein product: CASTQDRGGGELFF.

The J gene is TRBJ2-5, the V gene TRBV7-9, with TRBD2 identical over 10 bases. With V trimmed by 4 bases and J by 5 bases, 7 bases remained unmatched. The CDR3 consists of 15 residues. Per germline, CDR1 SEHNR and CDR2 FQNEAQ (reference sequence). This chain's CDR3 is CASSSVAGGTETQYF. In DNA form, the CDR3 reads TGTGCCAGCAGCTCGGTAGCGGGAGGTACTGAGACCCAGTACTTC.